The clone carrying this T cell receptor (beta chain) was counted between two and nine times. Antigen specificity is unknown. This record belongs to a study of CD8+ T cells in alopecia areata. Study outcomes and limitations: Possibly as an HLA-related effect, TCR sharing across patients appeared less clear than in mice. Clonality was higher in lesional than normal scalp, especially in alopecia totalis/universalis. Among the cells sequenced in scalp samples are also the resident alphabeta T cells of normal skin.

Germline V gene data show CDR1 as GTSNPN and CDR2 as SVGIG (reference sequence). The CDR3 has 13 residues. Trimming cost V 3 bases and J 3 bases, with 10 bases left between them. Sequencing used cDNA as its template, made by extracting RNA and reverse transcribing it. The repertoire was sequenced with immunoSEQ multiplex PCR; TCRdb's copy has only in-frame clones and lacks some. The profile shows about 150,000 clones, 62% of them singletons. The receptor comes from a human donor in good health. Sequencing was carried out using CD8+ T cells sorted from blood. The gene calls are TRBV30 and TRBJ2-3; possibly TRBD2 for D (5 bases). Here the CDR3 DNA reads TGTGCCTGGAGGGGGAGTTGGACAGATACGCAGTATTTT. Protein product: CAWRGSWTDTQYF.